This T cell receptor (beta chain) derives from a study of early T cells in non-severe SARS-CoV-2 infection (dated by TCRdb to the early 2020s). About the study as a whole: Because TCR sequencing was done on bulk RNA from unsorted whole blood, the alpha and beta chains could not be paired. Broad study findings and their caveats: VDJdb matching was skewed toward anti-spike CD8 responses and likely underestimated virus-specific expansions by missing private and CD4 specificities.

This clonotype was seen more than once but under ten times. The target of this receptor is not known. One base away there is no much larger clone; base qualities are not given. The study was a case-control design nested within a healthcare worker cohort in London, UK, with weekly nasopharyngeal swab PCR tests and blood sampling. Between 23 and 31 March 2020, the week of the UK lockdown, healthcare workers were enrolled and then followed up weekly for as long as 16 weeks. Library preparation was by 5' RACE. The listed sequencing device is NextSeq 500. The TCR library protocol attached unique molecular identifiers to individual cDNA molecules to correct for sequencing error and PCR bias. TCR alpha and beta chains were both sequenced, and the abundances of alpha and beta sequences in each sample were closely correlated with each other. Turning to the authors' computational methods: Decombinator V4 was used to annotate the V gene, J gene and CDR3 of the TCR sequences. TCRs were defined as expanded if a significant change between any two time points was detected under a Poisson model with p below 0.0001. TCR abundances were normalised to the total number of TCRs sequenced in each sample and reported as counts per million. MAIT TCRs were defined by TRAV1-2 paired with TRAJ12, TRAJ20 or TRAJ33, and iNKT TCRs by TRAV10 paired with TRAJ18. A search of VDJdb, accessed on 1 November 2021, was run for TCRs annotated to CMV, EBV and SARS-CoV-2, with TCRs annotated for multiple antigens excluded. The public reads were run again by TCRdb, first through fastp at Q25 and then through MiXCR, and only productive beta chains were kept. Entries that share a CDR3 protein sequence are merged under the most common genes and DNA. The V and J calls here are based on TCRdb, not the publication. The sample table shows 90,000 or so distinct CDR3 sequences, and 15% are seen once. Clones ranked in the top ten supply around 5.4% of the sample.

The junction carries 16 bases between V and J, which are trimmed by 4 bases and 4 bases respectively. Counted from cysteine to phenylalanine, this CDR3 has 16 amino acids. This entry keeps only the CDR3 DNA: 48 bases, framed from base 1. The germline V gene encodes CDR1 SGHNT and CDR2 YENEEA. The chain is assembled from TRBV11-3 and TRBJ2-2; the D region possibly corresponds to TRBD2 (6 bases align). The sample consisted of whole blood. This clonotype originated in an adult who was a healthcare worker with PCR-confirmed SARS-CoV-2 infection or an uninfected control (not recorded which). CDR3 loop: CASSSKTGLFTGELFF. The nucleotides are TGTGCCAGCAGCTCAAAAACGGGACTCTTCACCGGGGAGCTGTTTTTT.